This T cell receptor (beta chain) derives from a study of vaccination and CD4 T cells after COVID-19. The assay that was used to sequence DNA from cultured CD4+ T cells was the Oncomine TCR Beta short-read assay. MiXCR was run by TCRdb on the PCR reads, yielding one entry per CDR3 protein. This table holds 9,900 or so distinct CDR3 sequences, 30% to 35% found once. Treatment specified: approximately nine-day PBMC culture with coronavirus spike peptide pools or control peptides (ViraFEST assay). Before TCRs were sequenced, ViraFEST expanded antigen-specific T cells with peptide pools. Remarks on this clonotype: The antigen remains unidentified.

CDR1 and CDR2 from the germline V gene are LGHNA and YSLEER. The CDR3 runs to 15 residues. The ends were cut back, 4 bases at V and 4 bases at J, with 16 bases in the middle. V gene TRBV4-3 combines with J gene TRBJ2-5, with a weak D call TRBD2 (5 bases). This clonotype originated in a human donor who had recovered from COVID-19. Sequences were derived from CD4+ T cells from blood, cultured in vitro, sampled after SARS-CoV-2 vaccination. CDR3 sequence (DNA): TGCGCCAGCAGCCCCGGGATAACCCTCGGAGAGACCCAGTACTTC. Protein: CASSPGITLGETQYF.